Detailed here is one TCR beta chain. Its antigen is currently unknown. The CDR3 is made up of 13 amino acids. CDR1 MNHNS and CDR2 SASEGT come from the germline V gene. Trimming shortened V by 11 bases and J by 0 bases, and 11 bases separated the two germline ends. This specimen belongs to a study of beta chain features in type 1 diabetes. Points from the study as a whole: In all four CD4+ subsets, TCRB CDR3 length was significantly, moderately reduced in type 1 diabetes.

Expressed TCRB transcripts were sequenced because the entire RNA isolate underwent reverse transcription. Generated by immunoSEQ multiplex PCR, the TCRdb table keeps only in-frame clones and is missing some. This sample has some 350,000 clones; 8% to 10% occur once, and the top ten carry 0.45% to 0.65%. This receptor was taken from a man aged 25 to 40 with type 1 diabetes. The sequenced sample consisted of central memory CD4+ T cells from blood. The rearrangement joins TRBV6-1 to TRBJ1-5; D might be TRBD1 (6 bases). DNA of the CDR3: TGTGCCGTCTCAGGGGATAGCAATCAGCCCCAGCATTTT. The encoded protein is CAVSGDSNQPQHF.